The 16 T cell receptor beta chains listed next were all sequenced from one sample in a study of breast tumors, draining lymph nodes, adjacent tissues (dated by TCRdb to between 2015 and 2016). Library method: multiplex PCR. Sequencing instrument: Illumina HiSeq 2000. The public reads were reprocessed in TCRdb via fastp at Q25 and MiXCR, keeping in-frame beta chains. A single entry per CDR3 protein holds the most common genes and DNA from its merged rows. The sample data list 50,000 to 85,000 distinct CDR3 sequences, and less than 45% of these were observed just once. The ten largest account for over 7.5% of the sample. The sequenced sample consisted of breast tumor tissue. Receptor source: a female donor with breast cancer. Some clones in this sample may be carry-over from other donors' samples.

This clonotype was counted at least ten times. At one boundary the junction diverges from the germline segment, which might be a read error. The chain employs TRBV6-1 and TRBJ2-1; no firm D call. The CDR3 extends over 16 amino acids. Per germline, CDR1 MNHNS and CDR2 SASEGT. CDR3 residues: CASSDQPDLSYNEQFF. The DNA for the CDR3 is TGTGCCAGTAGTGACCAGCCCGACCTCAGTTACAATGAGCAGTTCTTC.

A remark on this clonotype: Mismatch with germline at one junction end may stem from a read error. Here the CDR3 DNA reads TGCGCCGGCACCTCCTTGGGGATCACCTACGAGCAGTACTTC. This encodes CAGTSLGITYEQYF. The V call is TRBV7-9, the J call TRBJ2-7; D call uncertain. The CDR3 consists of 14 residues. Germline CDR1 is SEHNR and CDR2 is FQNEAQ (reference sequence). Using reference TRBV7-9 and TRBJ2-7 for the parts outside the CDR3, the full variable domain is DTGVSQNPRHKITKRGQNVTFRCDPISEHNRLYWYRQTLGQGPEFLTYFQNEAQLEKSRLLSDRFSAERPKGSFSTLEIQRTEQGDSAMYLCAGTSLGITYEQYFGPGTRLTVT.

This clonotype showed up many times. The V and J genes are TRBV10-2 and TRBJ1-5; weak D call: TRBD1 (6 bases). Germline V gene data show CDR1 as WSHSY and CDR2 as SAAADI. The germline V and J ends were trimmed by 4 bases and 1 base, with 17 bases remaining between them. The CDR3 totals 17 residues. CDR3 in DNA: TGCGCCAGCAGTGTAGGCCTTTTGGGGGCAAGCAATCAGCCCCAGCATTTT. Translating it yields CASSVGLLGASNQPQHF.

The chain carries TRBV20-1 and TRBJ1-2; maybe TRBD1 (5 bases). This CDR3 is 14 amino acids long. CDR1 DFQATT and CDR2 SNEGSKA come from the germline V gene (reference sequence). Trimming took 4 bases from V and 1 from J, leaving 13 bases between them. In nucleotides, the CDR3 is TGCAGTGCTACGTCCACAGGTGATAACTATGGCTACACCTTC. Its translation: CSATSTGDNYGYTF.

This clonotype was detected ten times or more. This chain links TRBV7-9 with TRBJ1-3; D is unresolved. The germline CDR1 and CDR2 sequences are SEHNR and FQNEAQ (reference sequence). This CDR3 has 18 amino acids. V was shortened by 5 bases and J by 4 bases, with 24 bases between the two germline ends. This chain's CDR3 is CASSHRVAGKALGNTIYF. In nucleotides, the CDR3 is TGTGCCAGCAGCCATAGGGTCGCGGGGAAGGCCTTGGGAAACACCATATATTTT.

This clonotype showed up many times. V gene TRBV24-1 combines with J gene TRBJ1-5, with a tentative D call TRBD1 (6 bases). Looked up from germline, CDR1 is KGHDR and CDR2 is SFDVKD. Trimming shortened V by 4 bases and J by 4 bases, and 10 bases separated the two germline ends. The CDR3 consists of 14 residues. The CDR3 DNA sequence: TGTGCCACCAGTGAACAGGGACTGAATCAGCCCCAGCATTTT. Translation: CATSEQGLNQPQHF.

The V gene is TRBV6-1, the J gene TRBJ1-1, with D possibly being TRBD1 (6 bases). The V gene lost 11 bases and the J gene lost 1 base, with 14 bases spanning the gap. This CDR3 region has 13 residues. Germline V CDR1 and CDR2: MNHNS, SASEGT. This chain's CDR3 is CAARTAGNTEAFF. CDR3 DNA sequence: TGTGCCGCCCGGACAGCGGGGAACACTGAAGCTTTCTTT.

As regards this clonotype: As the CDR3 is not closed by the conserved phenylalanine or tryptophan, this likely results from a read error. The DNA is left out, because the CDR3 cannot be placed on it with certainty; the CDR3 is given as TCRdb lists it. The chain combines TRBV10-2 with TRBJ1-4; TRBD1, as called in the table, went unchecked against the DNA. Germline assignment: CDR1 WSHSY and CDR2 SAAADI. The CDR3 spans 11 amino acids, including both terminal residues. CDR3 sequence reads: CASSESRGGEG.

Notes on this clonotype: Given a much more abundant clone one base away, this may be a read error. The V and J genes are TRBV2 and TRBJ1-1; 9 bases fit TRBD1. The CDR3 totals 14 residues. V lost 7 bases and J lost 5; bases outside the gene matches: 8. Germline CDR1 and CDR2: SNHLY and FYNNEI. CDR3 DNA: TGTGCCAGCATTGCGGGACAGGGCCTGACTGAAGCTTTCTTT. Encoded protein: CASIAGQGLTEAFF. The variable domain in full, with the rest retrieved from reference TRBV2 and TRBJ1-1, is EPEVTQTPSHQVTQMGQEVILRCVPISNHLYFYWYRQILGQKVEFLVSFYNNEISEKSEIFDDQFSVERPDGSNFTLKIRSTKLEDSAMYFCASIAGQGLTEAFFGQGTRLTVV.

The V and J genes are TRBV13 and TRBJ1-1, with 12 bases fitting TRBD1. Germline lookup yields CDR1 PRHDT and CDR2 FYEKMQ (reference sequence). CDR3 length: 16 residues. Unmatched junction bases numbered 7, after V lost 7 bases and J lost 1 base. Written as DNA, the CDR3 is TGTGCCAGCATAGGCGGGACAGGGGGCTGGAACACTGAAGCTTTCTTT. This gives the protein CASIGGTGGWNTEAFF.

Concerning this clonotype itself: The CDR3 end shows no conserved phenylalanine or tryptophan, and so a read error is likely. The DNA is left out, because the CDR3 cannot be placed on it with certainty; the CDR3 is given as TCRdb lists it. The genes are TRBV2 and TRBJ2-3; the table assigns TRBD2, which was not confirmed against the DNA. The CDR3 has 11 residues if both end residues are counted. CDR1 is SNHLY and CDR2 is FYNNEI in the germline V gene. The CDR3 loop is CASIGGGRRWI.

In its sample, this clonotype was seen many times. The rearrangement links TRBV20-1 to TRBJ2-1; no clear D. Per germline, CDR1 DFQATT and CDR2 SNEGSKA (reference sequence). This CDR3 has 13 residues. Deletions cut 3 bases from V and 4 bases from J, with 10 bases between. The CDR3 DNA is TGCAGTGCTAGGCGCGTCAATTACAATGAGCAGTTCTTC. Protein sequence: CSARRVNYNEQFF.

This clonotype was picked up a small number of times. The chain joins TRBV20-1 to TRBJ2-7, with a possible D match to TRBD1 (6 bases). CDR3 length: 12 residues. V dropped 6 bases and J dropped 0 bases, with 9 bases sitting between them. The V gene's germline CDR1 is DFQATT and CDR2 SNEGSKA (reference sequence). The CDR3 sequence is CSAAGDSYEQYF. The CDR3 nucleotides are TGCAGTGCAGCAGGGGACTCCTACGAGCAGTACTTC.

This clonotype was found many times. This chain connects TRBV20-1 to TRBJ2-3; TRBD2 agrees at 8 bases. V was clipped by 0 bases and J by 4 bases; unmatched bases: 6. This CDR3 spans 15 amino acids. The germline V gene encodes CDR1 DFQATT and CDR2 SNEGSKA (reference sequence). The CDR3 protein is CSARDLDGGADTQYF. The DNA of the CDR3 is TGCAGTGCTAGAGATCTTGACGGGGGGGCAGATACGCAGTATTTT.

The J gene is TRBJ1-6, the V gene TRBV25-1; unclear D gene. Germline values: CDR1 MGHDK, CDR2 SYGVNS. The CDR3 has 14 residues. V lost 4 bases and J lost 13, with 17 bases in between. CDR3 amino acids: CASSAENYNYPLHF. CDR3 DNA: TGTGCCAGCAGTGCGGAGAACTATAACTACCCCCTCCACTTT. Supplemented by reference TRBV25-1 and TRBJ1-6, the full variable domain reads EADIYQTPRYLVIGTGKKITLECSQTMGHDKMYWYQQDPGMELHLIHYSYGVNSTEKGDLSSESTVSRIRTEHFPLTLESARPSHTSQYLCASSAENYNYPLHFGNGTRLTVT.

The V gene is TRBV7-3, the J gene TRBJ2-5; 7 nucleotides line up with TRBD2. V trimming: 5 bases; J trimming: 5 bases; junction bases outside the gene matches: 2. CDR1 and CDR2 from the germline V gene are SGHTA and FQGTGA. The CDR3 spans 12 residues. The chain's CDR3 is CASSPAGETQYF. For the CDR3, the DNA is TGTGCCAGCAGCCCAGCGGGGGAGACCCAGTACTTC.